The 14 T cell receptor beta chains below come from one sample, sequenced in a study of blood T cell repertoires in COVID-19. The assay was immunoSEQ multiplex PCR, and TCRdb's table has in-frame clones only and misses some. The repertoire holds approximately 210,000 clones, less than 85% seen once, with 3.5% to 4% in the top ten. The sequencing sample was made of peripheral blood. The origin of the receptors is a woman aged 80 or over with acute or convalescent COVID-19.

This clone was counted a few times. This chain connects TRBV2 to TRBJ1-5; possibly TRBD1 for D (5 bases). The CDR3 is made up of 15 amino acids. The V gene lost 2 bases and the J gene lost 2 bases, with 10 bases spanning the gap. Germline CDR1 SNHLY, CDR2 FYNNEI. DNA for the CDR3: TGTGCCAGCAGTGAACAGGGAAGTGGCAATCAGCCCCAGCATTTT. This translates into CASSEQGSGNQPQHF.

The table lists this clone with a count of one. V usage is TRBV29-1 and J usage is TRBJ2-7; TRBD1 agrees at 8 bases. CDR3 length: 15 amino acids. CDR1 is SQVTM and CDR2 is ANQGSEA in the germline V gene. Unmatched junction bases numbered 9, after V lost 1 base and J lost 4 bases. CDR3 region: CSVEGGGQGAYEQYF. The CDR3 region has the DNA TGCAGCGTTGAAGGGGGTGGTCAGGGGGCATACGAGCAGTACTTC.

The chain employs TRBV7-2 and TRBJ2-7; TRBD2 is a possible D gene (5 bases). Trimming took 5 bases from V and 3 from J, leaving 14 bases between them. Germline CDR1 reads SGHTA; CDR2 reads FQGNSA. CDR3 size: 14 residues. Here the CDR3 reads CASSILLGIYEQYF. The CDR3 nucleotides read TGTGCCAGCAGCATATTACTAGGAATCTACGAGCAGTACTTC.

This clone has only one observation. This chain uses TRBV19 with TRBJ2-1; TRBD2 might be the D (7 bases). The CDR3 length is 15 residues. The germline V gene has CDR1 LNHDA and CDR2 SQIVND (reference sequence). The V and J ends lost 4 bases and 0 bases respectively, with 10 bases between them. CDR3 sequence (DNA): TGTGCCAGTAGTAGGGGGGGCAGCTCCTACAATGAGCAGTTCTTC. It codes for CASSRGGSSYNEQFF.

The chain employs TRBV5-1 and TRBJ1-2; 9 nucleotides line up with TRBD1. Germline V gene sequence: CDR1 SGHRS, CDR2 YFSETQ. This CDR3 has 15 amino acids. Trimming took 4 bases from V and 6 from J; bases not matched to a gene: 10. The CDR3 loop is CASSGGQGRHNGYTF. CDR3 sequence (DNA): TGCGCCAGCAGCGGGGGACAGGGCCGACACAATGGCTACACCTTC.

This chain uses TRBV9 with TRBJ1-6, with 10 bases that match TRBD1. The CDR3 contains 17 residues. Germline CDR1 reads SGDLS; CDR2 reads YYNGEE. V lost 0 bases, J lost 5 bases, and 5 bases stayed unmatched. This CDR3 is CASSVEDRGYNNSPLHF. CDR3 sequence (DNA): TGTGCCAGCAGCGTAGAGGACAGGGGGTACAATAATTCACCCCTCCACTTT.

The V gene is TRBV19, the J gene TRBJ2-3; the match to TRBD1 covers 7 bases. CDR3 length equals 14 residues. From germline, CDR1 is LNHDA and CDR2 SQIVND (reference sequence). V lost 9 bases to trimming and J lost 2 bases; unmatched junction nucleotides: 8. The CDR3 DNA sequence: TGTGCCAGCAAAAGACAGGGAGTCACAGATACGCAGTATTTT. It codes for CASKRQGVTDTQYF.

The J gene is TRBJ1-1, the V gene TRBV2; D gene uncertain. The CDR3 sequence is 13 residues long. CDR1 and CDR2 from the germline V gene are SNHLY and FYNNEI. Trimming cost V 4 bases and J 0 bases, with 6 bases left between them. The CDR3 DNA sequence: TGTGCCAGCAGTGTGTCTGTGAACACTGAAGCTTTCTTT. Amino acid sequence: CASSVSVNTEAFF.

The chain uses TRBV4-1 and TRBJ1-2, with 8 positions matching TRBD1. V lost 5 bases and J lost 3; bases outside the gene matches: 5. The CDR3 loop spans 14 amino acids. Looked up from germline, CDR1 is MGHRA and CDR2 is YSYEKL. The CDR3 sequence is CASSSDRGDYGYTF. In DNA form, the CDR3 reads TGCGCCAGCAGCTCAGACAGGGGTGACTATGGCTACACCTTC.

The rearrangement uses TRBV7-9 and TRBJ1-5, with 9 bases that match TRBD1. The CDR3 loop spans 17 amino acids. CDR1 is SEHNR and CDR2 is FQNEAQ in the germline V gene (reference sequence). After removal of 4 bases from V and 9 bases from J, the junction contained 16 bases not matched to a gene. The CDR3 is CASSSGQGYFSGSPQHF. The CDR3 nucleotides read TGTGCCAGCAGCTCGGGACAGGGATATTTTTCCGGATCGCCCCAGCATTTT.

A remark on this clone: Other DNA sequences in this sample translate to the same CDR3. This sequence joins TRBV6-5 and TRBJ1-5; the D gene is possibly TRBD1 (6 bases). V dropped 0 bases and J dropped 5 bases, with 8 bases sitting between them. The CDR3 runs to 14 residues. Per germline, CDR1 MNHEY and CDR2 SVGAGI. CDR3 loop: CASSYSGGDQPQHF. CDR3 nucleotide sequence: TGTGCCAGCAGTTACTCAGGGGGGGATCAGCCCCAGCATTTT.

Only one count was recorded for this clone. The V call is TRBV19, the J call TRBJ2-3; D ambiguous. Germline lookup yields CDR1 LNHDA and CDR2 SQIVND (reference sequence). The CDR3 has 11 amino acids. V lost 6 bases and J lost 2, with 3 bases in between. The CDR3 DNA sequence: TGTGCCAGTAGCCTCACAGATACGCAGTATTTT. Amino acids: CASSLTDTQYF.

This clone was seen a few times. The chain is built from TRBV28 and TRBJ2-7, with 8 positions matching TRBD2. This CDR3 comprises 15 residues. V gave up 1 base and J gave up 6 bases; unmatched junction bases: 8. From germline, CDR1 is MDHEN and CDR2 SYDVKM. CDR3 bases: TGTGCCAGCAGTTTATCGGGCGGGGGGCCGCTCGAGCAGTACTTC. Protein: CASSLSGGGPLEQYF.

The chain carries TRBV3-1 (or the pseudogene TRBV3-2) and TRBJ2-1; TRBD2 agrees at 10 bases. With 1 base clipped from V and 7 bases from J, the junction kept 7 bases outside the gene matches. This CDR3 has 16 amino acids. Germline-derived CDR1 and CDR2 are LGHDT and YNNKEL (reference sequence). CDR3 in amino acids: CASSQAAAGGRNEQFF. CDR3 bases: TGTGCCAGCAGCCAAGCGGCAGCGGGGGGGCGAAATGAGCAGTTCTTC.